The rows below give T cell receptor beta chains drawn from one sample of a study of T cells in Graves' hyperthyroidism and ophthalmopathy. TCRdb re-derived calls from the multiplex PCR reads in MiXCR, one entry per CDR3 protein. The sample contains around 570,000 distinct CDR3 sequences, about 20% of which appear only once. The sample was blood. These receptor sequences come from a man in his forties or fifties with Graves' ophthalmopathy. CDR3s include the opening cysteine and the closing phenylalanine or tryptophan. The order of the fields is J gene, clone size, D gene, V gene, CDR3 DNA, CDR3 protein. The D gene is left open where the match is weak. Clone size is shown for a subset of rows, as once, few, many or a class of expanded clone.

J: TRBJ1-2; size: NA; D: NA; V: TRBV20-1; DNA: TGCAGTGCTAGAGATTTTGTCAGAACAAACTATGGCTACACCTTC; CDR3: CSARDFVRTNYGYTF
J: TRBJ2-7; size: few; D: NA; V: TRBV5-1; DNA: TGCGCCAGCGCCTGGACAGACCCCTACGAGCAGTACTTC; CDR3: CASAWTDPYEQYF
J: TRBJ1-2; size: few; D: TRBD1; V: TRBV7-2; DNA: TGTGCCAGCGTTCCCGGGACAGCTAACTATGGCTACACCTTC; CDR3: CASVPGTANYGYTF
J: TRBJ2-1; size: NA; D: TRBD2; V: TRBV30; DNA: TGTGCCTGGGATCTAGCGGAATTAAGCTCCTACAATGAGCAGTTCTTC; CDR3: CAWDLAELSSYNEQFF
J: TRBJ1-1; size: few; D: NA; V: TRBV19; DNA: TGTGCCAGTAGTCGGTTGGGCAGACCAGCTTTCTTT; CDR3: CASSRLGRPAFF
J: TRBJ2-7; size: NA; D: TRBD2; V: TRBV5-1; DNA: TGCGCCAGCAGCTTGTTACCGGGAGGGCCCTACGAGCAGTACTTC; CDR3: CASSLLPGGPYEQYF
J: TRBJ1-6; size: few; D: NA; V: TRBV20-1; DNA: TGCAGTGCTAGAGGTCGGTACACAGCTAATTCACCCCTCCACTTT; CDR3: CSARGRYTANSPLHF
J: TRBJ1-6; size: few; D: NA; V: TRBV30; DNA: TGTGCCTGGAGTGTAGTGGGGAGCTCCTCACCCCTCCACTTT; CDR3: CAWSVVGSSSPLHF
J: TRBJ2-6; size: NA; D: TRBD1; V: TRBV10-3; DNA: TGTGCCATCAGTGAGTTTACAGACAGGGTGGACTCTGGGGCCAACGTCCTGACTTTC; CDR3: CAISEFTDRVDSGANVLTF
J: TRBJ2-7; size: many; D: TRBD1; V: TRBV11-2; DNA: TGTGCCAGCAGCCGAGACAGGGGGCTACACTACGAGCAGTACTTC; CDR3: CASSRDRGLHYEQYF
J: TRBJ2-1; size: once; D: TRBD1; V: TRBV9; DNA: TGTGCCAGCAGCCCCAAACAGGGGCTGGATGAGCAGTTCTTC; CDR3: CASSPKQGLDEQFF
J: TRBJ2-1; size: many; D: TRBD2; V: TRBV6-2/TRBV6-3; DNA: TGTGCCAGCAGTTACTCGATACTAGCGGTCTACAATGAGCAGTTCTTC; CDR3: CASSYSILAVYNEQFF
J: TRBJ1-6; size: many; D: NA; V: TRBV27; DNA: TGTGCCAGCAGTTCGTGGGGGGTCAATAATTCACCCCTCCACTTT; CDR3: CASSSWGVNNSPLHF
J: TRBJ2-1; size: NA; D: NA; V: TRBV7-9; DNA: TGTGCCAGCAGCCAGCTGTCAGGGCCTTATAGGGGTGAGCAGTTCTTC; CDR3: CASSQLSGPYRGEQFF
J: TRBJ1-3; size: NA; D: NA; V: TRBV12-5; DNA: TGTGCTAGTGGAGGGTTGGCCAAGAGCTCTGGAAACACCATATATTTT; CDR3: CASGGLAKSSGNTIYF
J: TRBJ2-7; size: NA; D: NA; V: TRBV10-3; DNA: TGTGCCATCAGTGAGTCCTTAGGACTGTTCTACGAGCAGTACTTC; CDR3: CAISESLGLFYEQYF
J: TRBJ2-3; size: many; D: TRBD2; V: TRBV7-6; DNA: TGTGCCAGCAGCCGCGCATATCCCGGGACTAGCGGGCCAGATACGCAGTATTTT; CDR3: CASSRAYPGTSGPDTQYF
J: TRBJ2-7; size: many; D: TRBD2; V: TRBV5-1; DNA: TGCGCCAGCAGCCGAAACCGGGACTACCAGAAGGGAGAGCAGTACTTC; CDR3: CASSRNRDYQKGEQYF
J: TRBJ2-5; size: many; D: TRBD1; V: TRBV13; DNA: TGTGCCAGCAGCGCCACCGGGACAGGGATAGAGACCCAGTACTTC; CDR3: CASSATGTGIETQYF
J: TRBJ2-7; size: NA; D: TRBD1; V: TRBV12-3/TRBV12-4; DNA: TGTGCCAGCAGGATCTCGGACAGGGGGGCTAGTGAGCAGTACTTC; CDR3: CASRISDRGASEQYF
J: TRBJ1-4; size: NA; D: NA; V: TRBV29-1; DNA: TGCAGCGTTGAAGAACAGGGAGGGGAAAAACTGTTTTTT; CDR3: CSVEEQGGEKLFF
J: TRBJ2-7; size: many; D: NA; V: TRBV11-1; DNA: TGTGCCAGCAGCCCGAGCTCACCCGGGGACGAGCAGTACTTC; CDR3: CASSPSSPGDEQYF
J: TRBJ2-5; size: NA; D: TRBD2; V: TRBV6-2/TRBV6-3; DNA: TGTGCCAGCAGTTACTCTCTAGCGGGGGACCAAGAGACCCAGTACTTC; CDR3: CASSYSLAGDQETQYF
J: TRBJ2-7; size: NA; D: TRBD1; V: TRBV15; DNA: TGTGCCACCAGCTTTGGAGCCGGGACAGGGGCCTACGAGCAGTACTTC; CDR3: CATSFGAGTGAYEQYF
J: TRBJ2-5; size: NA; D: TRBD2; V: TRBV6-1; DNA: TGTGCCAGCAGTCACGGGGGACTAGCGGCTCAAGAGACCCAGTACTTC; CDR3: CASSHGGLAAQETQYF
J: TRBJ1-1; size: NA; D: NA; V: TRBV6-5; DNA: TGTGCCAGCAGTGACTCCCCAGGACCCATCTTT; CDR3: CASSDSPGPIF
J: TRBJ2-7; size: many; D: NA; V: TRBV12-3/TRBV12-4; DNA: TGTGCCAGCAGTTTGGCTGGTCTTTACGAGCAGTACTTC; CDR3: CASSLAGLYEQYF
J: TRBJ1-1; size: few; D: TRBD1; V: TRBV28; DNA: TGTGCCAGCTTTCCTCCCATAGGAGCACCGGGACAGGGCGCCATTGAAGCTTTCTTT; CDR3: CASFPPIGAPGQGAIEAFF
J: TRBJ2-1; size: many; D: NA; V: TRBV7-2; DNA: TGTGCCAGCAGCCCGGGACAAGGGGCAATGGGTGAGCAGTTCTTC; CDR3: CASSPGQGAMGEQFF
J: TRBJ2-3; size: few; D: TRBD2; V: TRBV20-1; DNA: TGCAGTGCTACGGCGCGGCGGGGGGTGGGAGATACGCAGTATTTT; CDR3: CSATARRGVGDTQYF
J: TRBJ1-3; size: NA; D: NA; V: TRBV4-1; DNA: TGCGCCAGCAGCCAAGAAGTCCGAAGGAACACCATATATTTT; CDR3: CASSQEVRRNTIYF
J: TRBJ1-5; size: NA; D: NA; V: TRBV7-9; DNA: TGTGCCAGCAGCTTAGGTACGACAGGGCCCCAGCATTTT; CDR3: CASSLGTTGPQHF
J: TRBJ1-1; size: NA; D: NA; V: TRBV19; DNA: TGTGCCAGTAGTCACCGACAGAGTGGGAACACTGAAGCTTTCTTT; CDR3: CASSHRQSGNTEAFF
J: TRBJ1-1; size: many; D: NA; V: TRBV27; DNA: TGTGCCAGCAGCTTGGGTTGGGGCACTGAAGCTTTCTTT; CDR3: CASSLGWGTEAFF